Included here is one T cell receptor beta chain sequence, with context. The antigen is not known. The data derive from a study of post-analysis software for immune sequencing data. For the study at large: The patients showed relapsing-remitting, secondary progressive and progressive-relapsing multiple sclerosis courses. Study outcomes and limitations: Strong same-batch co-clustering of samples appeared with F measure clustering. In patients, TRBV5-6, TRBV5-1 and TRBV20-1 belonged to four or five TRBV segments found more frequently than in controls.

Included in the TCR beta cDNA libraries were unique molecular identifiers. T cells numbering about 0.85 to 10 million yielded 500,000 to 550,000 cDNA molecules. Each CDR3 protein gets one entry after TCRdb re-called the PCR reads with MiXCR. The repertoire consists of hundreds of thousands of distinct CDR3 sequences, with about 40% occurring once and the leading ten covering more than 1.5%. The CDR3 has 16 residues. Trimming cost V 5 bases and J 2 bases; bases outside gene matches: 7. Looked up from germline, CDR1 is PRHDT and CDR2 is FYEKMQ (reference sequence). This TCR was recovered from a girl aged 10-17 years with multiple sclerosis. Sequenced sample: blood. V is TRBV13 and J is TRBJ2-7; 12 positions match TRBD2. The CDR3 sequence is CASSPMTSGSPYEQYF. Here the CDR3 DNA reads TGTGCCAGCAGCCCGATGACTAGCGGGAGTCCCTACGAGCAGTACTTC.